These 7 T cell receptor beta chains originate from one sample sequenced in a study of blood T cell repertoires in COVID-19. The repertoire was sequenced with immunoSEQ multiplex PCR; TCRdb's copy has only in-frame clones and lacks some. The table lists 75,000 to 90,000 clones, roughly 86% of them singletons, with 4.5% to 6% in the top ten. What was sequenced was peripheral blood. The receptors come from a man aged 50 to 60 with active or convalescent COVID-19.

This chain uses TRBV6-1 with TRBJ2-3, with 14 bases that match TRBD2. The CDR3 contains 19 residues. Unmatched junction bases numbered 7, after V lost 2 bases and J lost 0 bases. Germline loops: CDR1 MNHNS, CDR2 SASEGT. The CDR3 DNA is TGTGCCAGCAGTGAACGTGGACTAGCGGGGGGTTCTAGCACAGATACGCAGTATTTT. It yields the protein CASSERGLAGGSSTDTQYF.

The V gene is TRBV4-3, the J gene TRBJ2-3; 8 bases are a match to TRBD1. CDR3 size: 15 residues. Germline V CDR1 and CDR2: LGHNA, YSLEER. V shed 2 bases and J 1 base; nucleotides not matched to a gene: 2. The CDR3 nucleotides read TGCGCCAGCAGCCAAACGACAGGGGGCACAGATACGCAGTATTTT. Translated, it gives CASSQTTGGTDTQYF.

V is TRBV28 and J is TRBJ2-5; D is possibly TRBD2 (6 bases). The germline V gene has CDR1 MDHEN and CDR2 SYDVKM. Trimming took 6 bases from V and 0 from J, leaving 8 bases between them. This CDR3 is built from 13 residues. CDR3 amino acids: CASRRDYQETQYF. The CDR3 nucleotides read TGTGCCAGCAGGCGGGACTACCAAGAGACCCAGTACTTC.

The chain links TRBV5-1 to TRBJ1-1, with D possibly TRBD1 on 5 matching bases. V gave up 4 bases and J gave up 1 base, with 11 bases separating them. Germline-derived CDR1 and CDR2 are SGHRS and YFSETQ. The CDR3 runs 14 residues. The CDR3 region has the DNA TGCGCCAGCAGCCGGCAGGGAGGGAACACTGAAGCTTTCTTT. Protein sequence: CASSRQGGNTEAFF.

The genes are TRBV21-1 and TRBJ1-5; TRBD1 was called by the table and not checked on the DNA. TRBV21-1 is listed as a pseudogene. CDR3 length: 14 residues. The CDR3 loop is CASLYRGLKQPQHF. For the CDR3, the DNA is TGTGCCAGCCTCTACAGGGGGCTGAAGCAGCCCCAGCATTTT.

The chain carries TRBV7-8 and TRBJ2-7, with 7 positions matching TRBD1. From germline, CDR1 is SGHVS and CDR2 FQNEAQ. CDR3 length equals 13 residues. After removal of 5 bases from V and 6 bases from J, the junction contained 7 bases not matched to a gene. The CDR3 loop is CASSLPDRSEQYV. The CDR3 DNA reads TGTGCCAGCAGCCTACCGGACAGGTCCGAGCAGTACGTC.

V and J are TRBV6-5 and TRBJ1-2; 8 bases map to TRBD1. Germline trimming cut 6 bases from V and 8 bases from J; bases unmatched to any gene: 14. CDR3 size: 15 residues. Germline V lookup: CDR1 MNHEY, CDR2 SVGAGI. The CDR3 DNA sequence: TGTGCCAGCAGGACAGGGGAGGGGGATATTCGGGGCTACACCTTC. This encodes CASRTGEGDIRGYTF.